The TCR beta chain described here comes from a study of blood T cell repertoires in COVID-19. Background on the study: Donors in the United States, Italy and Spain gave samples during acute or convalescent COVID-19. The analysed material was cDNA or gDNA that came from T cells, B-cell-depleted T cells, or PBMCs.

The CDR3 sequence is 15 residues long. V shed 3 bases and J 2 bases; nucleotides not matched to a gene: 7. Germline V gene data show CDR1 as SGHRS and CDR2 as YFSETQ. Original data processing: Amplification with reference gene primers provided the estimates of nucleated cell counts. Repertoires were generated with immunoSEQ multiplex PCR, while TCRdb's copy carries only in-frame clones and drops some. The D gene and trimming were derived from the DNA, and the V and J assignments and clone size from that table. This sample has approximately 78,000 clones; 88% occur once, and the top ten carry roughly 30%.

The clonotype originates from a man aged 50 or older with acute or convalescent COVID-19. Sample: peripheral blood. The rearrangement joins TRBV5-1 to TRBJ2-7; 8 bases fit TRBD1. CDR3 nucleotides: TGCGCCAGCAGCTCTACCGGGACAGGTGCCTACGAGCAGTACTTC. It is translated as CASSSTGTGAYEQYF.